This T cell receptor beta chain was obtained from a study of early T cells in non-severe SARS-CoV-2 infection. The wider study: From unsorted whole blood, bulk RNA was sequenced, and the chains remained unpaired.

In this sample, this clonotype turned up many times. Its cognate antigen is unknown. Whole-study results and caveats: Clonotype matching in VDJdb favored anti-spike CD8 responses and did not capture private and CD4 specificities.

V gave up 4 bases and J gave up 6 bases; unmatched junction bases: 11. There are 14 residues in the CDR3. Germline assignment: CDR1 SQVTM and CDR2 ANQGSEA. The TCR library protocol was used to attach unique molecular identifiers. These identifiers were attached to individual cDNA molecules. Via MiXCR, TCRdb re-called the 5' RACE reads, giving one row per CDR3 protein. The sample has 30,000 or so distinct CDR3 sequences, 6.6% seen once. Sequences were obtained from whole blood. J is TRBJ2-5 and V is TRBV29-1; 7 nucleotides match TRBD1. The sequence came from an adult who was a healthcare worker with PCR-confirmed SARS-CoV-2 infection or an uninfected control (not recorded which). The DNA of the CDR3 is TGCAGCGTTGTACAAGGGGGCAGGGCTAAGACCCAGTACTTC. Its translation: CSVVQGGRAKTQYF.